A single sample gave rise to the 27 T cell receptor beta chains below, sequenced in a study of post-analysis software for immune sequencing data. Study-wide points: When patients were compared with controls, a handful of TRBV segments were more frequent, TRBV5-6, TRBV5-1 and TRBV20-1 among them.

The antigens these receptors bind are not known. cDNA libraries of TCR beta carried unique molecular identifiers. Each CDR3 protein is one row after TCRdb ran MiXCR on the PCR reads. Among 650,000 to 850,000 distinct CDR3 sequences listed, roughly 50% were seen once. Material for sequencing was blood. These receptors were obtained from a girl aged 10 to 17 with multiple sclerosis.

The V gene is TRBV7-2, the J gene TRBJ2-2; 8 positions match TRBD1. The CDR3 runs 14 residues. The germline V gene encodes CDR1 SGHTA and CDR2 FQGNSA. Germline trimming cut 3 bases from V and 8 bases from J; bases unmatched to any gene: 5. This CDR3 reads CASSFAGGRGELFF. In DNA form, the CDR3 reads TGTGCCAGCAGCTTTGCAGGGGGCAGAGGGGAGCTGTTTTTT.

This clonotype was seen only once. J is TRBJ2-7 and V is TRBV9, with D possibly matching TRBD2 (5 bases). From germline, CDR1 is SGDLS and CDR2 YYNGEE. The CDR3 contains 15 residues. Trimming cost V 0 bases and J 6 bases, with 16 bases left between them. DNA of the CDR3: TGTGCCAGCAGCGTAGACGACTATTCGGGTGCCGAGCAGTACTTC. Amino acid sequence: CASSVDDYSGAEQYF.

The chain combines TRBV5-1 with TRBJ2-3, with D perhaps matching TRBD2 (6 bases). The CDR3 length is 18 residues. The V gene lost 1 base and the J gene lost 2 bases, with 20 bases spanning the gap. Germline V gene sequence: CDR1 SGHRS, CDR2 YFSETQ. CDR3 region: CASSLLSLLGLTTDTQYF. The DNA of the CDR3 is TGCGCCAGCAGCTTGCTCAGCCTCTTGGGACTCACCACAGATACGCAGTATTTT.

The chain uses TRBV7-9 and TRBJ1-2; D ambiguous. The CDR3 loop spans 14 amino acids. Germline V gene data show CDR1 as SEHNR and CDR2 as FQNEAQ (reference sequence). Trimming removed 0 bases at V and 4 bases at J, with 9 bases between. CDR3 coding DNA: TGTGCCAGCAGCTTAGCTCTGGGCGGCTATGGCTACACCTTC. It is translated as CASSLALGGYGYTF.

This chain connects TRBV14 to TRBJ2-7; D call uncertain. V lost 1 base and J lost 2, with 9 bases in between. CDR1 is SGHDN, CDR2 FVKESK, per germline. The CDR3 spans 14 residues. The CDR3 DNA sequence: TGTGCCAGCAGCCAAGGGGCAGGACCCTACGAGCAGTACTTC. It specifies CASSQGAGPYEQYF.

The chain combines TRBV7-6 with TRBJ2-5, with D perhaps matching TRBD1 or TRBD2 (5 bases each). Trimming cost V 4 bases and J 5 bases, with 20 bases left between them. CDR1 SGHVS and CDR2 FNYEAQ come from the germline V gene. CDR3 length: 16 amino acids. The CDR3, as DNA: TGTGCCAGCAGCTCTGTGGGACCCTTGGGGGACGAGACCCAGTACTTC. Protein sequence: CASSSVGPLGDETQYF. Full variable domain (rest looked up from reference TRBV7-6 and TRBJ2-5): GAGVSQSPRYKVTKRGQDVALRCDPISGHVSLYWYRQALGQGPEFLTYFNYEAQQDKSGLPNDRFSAERPEGSISTLTIQRTEQRDSAMYRCASSSVGPLGDETQYFGPGTRLLVL.

CDR3 amino acids: CSVEGARAAGGLKTRHNEQYF. CDR3 DNA sequence: TGCAGCGTTGAGGGGGCCCGGGCAGCGGGAGGGCTTAAGACGAGGCACAATGAGCAGTACTTC. The J gene is TRBJ2-7, the V gene TRBV29-1, with 10 positions matching TRBD2. The V and J ends lost 3 bases and 7 bases, in that order; junction bases with no gene match: 30. Germline values: CDR1 SQVTM, CDR2 ANQGSEA. This CDR3 contains 21 residues.

This clonotype was observed a single time. The chain carries TRBV29-1 and TRBJ1-1; D might be TRBD1 (6 bases). CDR1 SQVTM and CDR2 ANQGSEA come from the germline V gene. The CDR3 covers 14 residues. The V end was cut by 1 base, the J end by 4 bases, with 13 bases between. The CDR3 DNA reads TGCAGCGTTGAAGGCATGACAGGAATCACTGAAGCTTTCTTT. This gives the protein CSVEGMTGITEAFF.

This clonotype was counted between two and nine times. The chain is built from TRBV29-1 and TRBJ2-1; TRBD1 agrees at 10 bases. With 6 bases clipped from V and 6 bases from J, the junction kept 5 bases outside the gene matches. Germline V lookup: CDR1 SQVTM, CDR2 ANQGSEA. The CDR3 spans 13 residues. The CDR3 reads CSVDRGRVNEQFF. The CDR3 DNA sequence: TGCAGCGTAGACAGGGGGCGCGTCAATGAGCAGTTCTTC.

This chain uses TRBV7-3 with TRBJ2-3; the match to TRBD2 covers 12 bases. This CDR3 spans 14 amino acids. V lost 4 bases, J lost 6 bases, and 2 bases stayed unmatched. Germline values: CDR1 SGHTA, CDR2 FQGTGA. CDR3 loop: CASSSGLAGDTQYF. The DNA for the CDR3 is TGTGCCAGCAGCTCAGGACTAGCGGGGGATACGCAGTATTTT.

The rearrangement uses TRBV5-1 and TRBJ1-1; 7 bases match TRBD1. Looked up from germline, CDR1 is SGHRS and CDR2 is YFSETQ. V gave up 4 bases and J gave up 4 bases; unmatched junction bases: 7. The CDR3 length is 14 residues. CDR3 residues: CASSEGAGGTEAFF. The CDR3 DNA sequence: TGCGCCAGCAGCGAAGGAGCAGGGGGCACTGAAGCTTTCTTT.

The V call is TRBV6-5, the J call TRBJ2-1; TRBD2 matches at 8 bases. Losses at the gene ends were 4 bases for V and 3 bases for J; bases not matched to a gene: 5. The CDR3 runs to 15 residues. Germline CDR1 MNHEY, CDR2 SVGAGI. CDR3 region: CASSSLAAGYNEQFF. As DNA, the CDR3 is TGTGCCAGCAGTTCACTAGCGGCAGGCTACAATGAGCAGTTCTTC.

The chain couples TRBV20-1 to TRBJ1-5; D unresolved. Germline-derived CDR1 and CDR2 are DFQATT and SNEGSKA (reference sequence). CDR3 size: 14 residues. Trimming pared 3 bases from V and 0 bases from J, leaving 9 bases between. The CDR3 reads CSARDAYSNQPQHF. In DNA, the CDR3 is TGCAGTGCTAGGGACGCGTATAGCAATCAGCCCCAGCATTTT.

The chain links TRBV6-6 to TRBJ1-2, with TRBD1 as a possible D gene (6 bases). CDR1 and CDR2 from the germline V gene are MNHNY and SVGAGI (reference sequence). With 6 bases removed from V and 0 bases from J, the gap between germline ends came to 17 bases. There are 16 residues in the CDR3. CDR3 in amino acids: CASSPGTGIANYGYTF. CDR3 nucleotide sequence: TGTGCCAGCAGCCCCGGAACAGGGATAGCTAACTATGGCTACACCTTC.

A note on this clonotype: The junction shows a germline mismatch at one end, possibly a read error. The chain recombines TRBV18 with TRBJ1-5; 8 positions agree with TRBD1. The CDR3 totals 16 residues. Germline-derived CDR1 and CDR2 are KGHSH and LQKENI. CDR3 nucleotides: TGTGTCAGCTCACTTCAGACAGGGGACGTTAATCAGCCCCAGCATTTT. Its translation is CVSSLQTGDVNQPQHF.

V gene TRBV20-1 combines with J gene TRBJ2-5; no firm D call. Trimming removed 6 bases from V and 5 bases from J, with 10 bases in between. This CDR3 has 11 residues. Germline CDR1 is DFQATT and CDR2 is SNEGSKA (reference sequence). The CDR3 DNA reads as TGCAGTGCGAGACGGTGGGAGACCCAGTACTTC. Protein sequence: CSARRWETQYF.

The chain is built from TRBV7-9 and TRBJ2-5; 7 positions match TRBD1. The closer fit of TRBJ2-7 to the DNA end suggests the J call may be wrong. This CDR3 region has 13 residues. The germline gives CDR1 SEHNR, CDR2 FQNEAQ (reference sequence). The CDR3 coding sequence is TGTGCCAGCGCCGGGACAGCCGAATTCGAGCAGTACTTC. It specifies CASAGTAEFEQYF.

This clonotype appeared a few times. The rearrangement uses TRBV15 and TRBJ1-2, with 10 bases lining up with TRBD1. CDR1 LNHNV and CDR2 YYDKDF come from the germline V gene (reference sequence). The V and J ends lost 6 bases and 3 bases, in that order; junction bases with no gene match: 4. The CDR3 has 14 amino acids. CDR3 DNA: TGTGCCACCAGGACAGGGGGCACGGACTATGGCTACACCTTC. It encodes CATRTGGTDYGYTF.

The chain couples TRBV5-1 to TRBJ2-1; TRBD2 agrees at 8 bases. J was trimmed by 1 base and V by 4 bases; bases with no gene match: 4. The CDR3 consists of 15 residues. Germline loops: CDR1 SGHRS, CDR2 YFSETQ. CDR3 DNA: TGCGCCAGCAGCCGGGAGGGCCGATCCTACAATGAGCAGTTCTTC. The encoded protein is CASSREGRSYNEQFF.

The CDR3 region has the DNA TGTGCCAGCAGTGAATGGCCTAGCGGGAGAAGTGTTGAGACCCAGTACTTC. Encoded protein: CASSEWPSGRSVETQYF. The rearrangement uses TRBV25-1 and TRBJ2-7; TRBD2 aligns across 10 bases. The end of the DNA aligns better with TRBJ2-5, so the J call may be wrong. This CDR3 is 17 amino acids long. Looked up from germline, CDR1 is MGHDK and CDR2 is SYGVNS.

As for this clonotype: An end of the junction differs from the germline gene, which may be a read error. The chain couples TRBV20-1 to TRBJ2-7; D call uncertain. Per germline, CDR1 DFQATT and CDR2 SNEGSKA (reference sequence). The CDR3 is 11 residues long. CDR3: CRARDVYEQYF. The CDR3 DNA follows: TGCAGGGCTAGAGATGTCTACGAGCAGTACTTC.

The table lists this clonotype with a few counts. This sequence joins TRBV5-1 and TRBJ2-5, with 10 bases lining up with TRBD2. Per the germline V gene, CDR1 is SGHRS and CDR2 is YFSETQ. After removal of 3 bases from V and 3 bases from J, the junction contained 2 bases not matched to a gene. The CDR3 length is 14 residues. This CDR3 is CASSWTSGEETQYF. For the CDR3, the DNA is TGCGCCAGCAGCTGGACTAGCGGCGAAGAGACCCAGTACTTC.

This rearrangement joins TRBV20-1 to TRBJ2-1, with TRBD2 identical over 13 bases. CDR3 size: 15 residues. Germline lookup yields CDR1 DFQATT and CDR2 SNEGSKA (reference sequence). J lost 8 bases, V lost 5 bases, and 9 bases had no gene match. DNA for the CDR3: TGCAGTGCTCACTCCGGGACTAGCGGGAACGATGAGCAGTTCTTC. Its protein product is CSAHSGTSGNDEQFF.

V usage is TRBV25-1 and J usage is TRBJ2-7; the D gene is possibly TRBD1 (6 bases). Germline V gene sequence: CDR1 MGHDK, CDR2 SYGVNS. V lost 1 base, J lost 4 bases, and 11 bases lay in between. This CDR3 is 14 amino acids long. The CDR3 DNA is TGTGCCAGCAGTGAATCGAGGGGGAGTTACGAGCAGTACTTC. Its protein is CASSESRGSYEQYF.

J is TRBJ2-3 and V is TRBV6-1; D remains unclear. V lost 3 bases and J 0 bases, leaving 16 bases between the germline ends. CDR1 and CDR2 (germline): MNHNS, SASEGT. The CDR3 totals 17 residues. CDR3 sequence reads: CASSETPWVRSTDTQYF. For the CDR3, the DNA is TGTGCCAGCAGTGAGACCCCCTGGGTTAGAAGCACAGATACGCAGTATTTT.

This clonotype has a handful of counts. The V gene is TRBV29-1, the J gene TRBJ2-5, with D possibly called TRBD1 or TRBD2 (5 bases each). This CDR3 contains 14 residues. Trimming shortened V by 0 bases and J by 4 bases, and 12 bases separated the two germline ends. CDR1 is SQVTM, CDR2 ANQGSEA, per germline. The CDR3 DNA reads as TGCAGCGTTGAAGACAGGGTTCGGGGAGAGACCCAGTACTTC. It is translated as CSVEDRVRGETQYF.

In this sample, this clonotype turned up a few times. V usage is TRBV9 and J usage is TRBJ2-3, with unresolved D. The V end was cut by 3 bases, the J end by 1 base, with 9 bases between. From germline, CDR1 is SGDLS and CDR2 YYNGEE. CDR3 size: 14 residues. The CDR3 nucleotides read TGTGCCAGCAGCGCCCCACTCGGCACAGATACGCAGTATTTT. Amino acid sequence: CASSAPLGTDTQYF. Full variable domain (remainder filled in from reference TRBV9 and TRBJ2-3): DSGVTQTPKHLITATGQRVTLRCSPRSGDLSVYWYQQSLDQGLQFLIQYYNGEERAKGNILERFSAQQFPDLHSELNLSSLELGDSALYFCASSAPLGTDTQYFGPGTRLTVL.